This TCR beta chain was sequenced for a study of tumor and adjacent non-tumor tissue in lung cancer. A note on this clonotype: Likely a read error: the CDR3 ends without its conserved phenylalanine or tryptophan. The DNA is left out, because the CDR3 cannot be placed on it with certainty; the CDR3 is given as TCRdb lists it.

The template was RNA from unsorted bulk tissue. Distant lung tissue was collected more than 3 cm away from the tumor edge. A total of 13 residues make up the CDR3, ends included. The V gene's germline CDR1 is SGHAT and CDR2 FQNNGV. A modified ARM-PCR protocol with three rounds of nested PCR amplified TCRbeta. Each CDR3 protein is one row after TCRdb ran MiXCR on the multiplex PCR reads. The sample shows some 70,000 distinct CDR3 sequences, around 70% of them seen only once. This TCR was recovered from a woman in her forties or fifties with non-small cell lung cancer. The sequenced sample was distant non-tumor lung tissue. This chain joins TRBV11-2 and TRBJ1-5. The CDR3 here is CVSSEDRNQPHHL.